The 25 T cell receptor beta chains listed next were all sequenced from one sample in a study of OX40 agonist ivuxolimab in advanced cancers. Repertoires were generated with immunoSEQ multiplex PCR, while TCRdb's copy carries only in-frame clones and drops some. Seen here are about 41,000 clones, roughly 90% observed once, and the top ten hold around 0.5%. This material consisted of CD4+ or CD8+ T cells sorted from blood, taken in a trial of the OX40 agonist ivuxolimab. The receptors shown here come from an adult with an advanced solid tumor such as melanoma, head and neck, liver or kidney cancer.

CDR3 in DNA: TGTGCCAGTAGTTTTAGGAGCAGTTCCTACGAGCAGTACTTC. Encoded protein: CASSFRSSSYEQYF. The chain combines TRBV19 with TRBJ2-7; D is unclear. The CDR3 is 14 amino acids. Trimming removed 5 bases from V and 1 base from J, with 12 bases in between. The germline CDR1 and CDR2 sequences are LNHDA and SQIVND (reference sequence).

The chain recombines TRBV5-8 with TRBJ1-4, with D possibly being TRBD1 (5 bases). CDR3 length: 15 residues. Germline lookup yields CDR1 SGHTS and CDR2 YDEGEE. Deletions cut 4 bases from V and 7 bases from J, with 17 bases between. CDR3 DNA: TGTGCCAGCAGCGACGTCGGGGCCAGGGTTGAAAAACTGTTTTTT. Amino acid sequence: CASSDVGARVEKLFF.

This chain joins TRBV20-1 and TRBJ1-2; the D is unclear. CDR1 and CDR2 from the germline V gene are DFQATT and SNEGSKA (reference sequence). V lost 0 bases, J lost 8 bases, and 7 bases lay in between. The CDR3 sequence is 11 residues long. CDR3 in DNA: TGCAGTGCTAGAGATCCGGGAGGCTACACCTTC. Translation: CSARDPGGYTF.

For this clone: The sample contains more than one DNA sequence encoding this CDR3. The chain combines TRBV5-1 with TRBJ1-1; D is uncertain. The CDR3 has 14 amino acids. Per the germline V gene, CDR1 is SGHRS and CDR2 is YFSETQ. V shed 0 bases and J shed 1 base, with 7 bases lying between them. The DNA of the CDR3 is TGCGCCAGCAGCTTGGGGGCGGGGAACACTGAAGCTTTCTTT. The encoded protein is CASSLGAGNTEAFF.

The chain uses TRBV2 and TRBJ1-2, with a weak D call TRBD1 (6 bases). V dropped 6 bases and J dropped 5 bases, with 19 bases sitting between them. This CDR3 is 15 amino acids long. The germline gives CDR1 SNHLY, CDR2 FYNNEI. In DNA, the CDR3 is TGTGCCAGCAGCAGGAGAGAGACAGGCCTATATGGCTACACCTTC. Translating it yields CASSRRETGLYGYTF. Full variable domain (missing parts from reference TRBV2 and TRBJ1-2): EPEVTQTPSHQVTQMGQEVILRCVPISNHLYFYWYRQILGQKVEFLVSFYNNEISEKSEIFDDQFSVERPDGSNFTLKIRSTKLEDSAMYFCASSRRETGLYGYTFGSGTRLTVV.

The V and J genes are TRBV29-1 and TRBJ1-2; no reliable D call. CDR1 is SQVTM, CDR2 ANQGSEA, per germline. The CDR3 is 11 amino acids. V lost 4 bases to trimming and J lost 8 bases, with 11 bases between them. The CDR3 DNA reads as TGCAGCGTTGCAGAGGCTAACGGCTACACCTTC. Residues: CSVAEANGYTF.

In its sample, this clone was seen once. The chain employs TRBV2 and TRBJ2-2; D not certain. The CDR3 runs 12 residues. Looked up from germline, CDR1 is SNHLY and CDR2 is FYNNEI. V lost 6 bases to trimming and J lost 6 bases, with 8 bases between them. In DNA, the CDR3 is TGTGCCAGCAGAGAGTACGCCGGGGAGCTGTTTTTT. This encodes CASREYAGELFF. Drawing the rest from reference TRBV2 and TRBJ2-2, the complete variable domain is EPEVTQTPSHQVTQMGQEVILRCVPISNHLYFYWYRQILGQKVEFLVSFYNNEISEKSEIFDDQFSVERPDGSNFTLKIRSTKLEDSAMYFCASREYAGELFFGEGSRLTVL.

The V and J genes are TRBV2 and TRBJ1-2, with 8 bases aligning to TRBD1. Trimming took 8 bases from V and 2 from J; bases not matched to a gene: 1. Per the germline V gene, CDR1 is SNHLY and CDR2 is FYNNEI. The CDR3 spans 12 residues. The CDR3 DNA reads TGTGCCAGCCGGGACAGGAACTATGGCTACACCTTC. Translated: CASRDRNYGYTF.

The V gene is TRBV5-4, the J gene TRBJ1-3; possible D gene TRBD1, 6 bases. This CDR3 has 14 residues. Per the germline V gene, CDR1 is SGHNT and CDR2 is YYREEE (reference sequence). Trimming cost V 5 bases and J 4 bases, with 13 bases left between them. The chain's CDR3 is CASSTRTEGNTIYF. CDR3 DNA: TGTGCCAGCAGTACCAGGACAGAGGGAAACACCATATATTTT. The full variable domain, rest sourced from reference TRBV5-4 and TRBJ1-3, is ETGVTQSPTHLIKTRGQQVTLRCSSQSGHNTVSWYQQALGQGPQFIFQYYREEENGRGNFPPRFSGLQFPNYSSELNVNALELDDSALYLCASSTRTEGNTIYFGEGSWLTVV.

The chain uses TRBV2 and TRBJ1-2; D may be TRBD1 (5 bases). Germline CDR1 is SNHLY and CDR2 is FYNNEI. Trimming removed 2 bases from V and 2 bases from J, with 9 bases in between. CDR3 size: 14 residues. CDR3 in DNA: TGTGCCAGCAGTGAATGGGGCCCCAACTATGGCTACACCTTC. Its protein product is CASSEWGPNYGYTF.

V is TRBV5-4 and J is TRBJ2-1, with D possibly called TRBD1 or TRBD2 (5 bases each). This CDR3 has 14 amino acids. Germline V gene sequence: CDR1 SGHNT, CDR2 YYREEE (reference sequence). The V end lost 3 bases, the J end lost 10 bases, and 17 bases lay between the germline ends. The CDR3 sequence: CASSSGREPSEQFF. The CDR3 DNA reads TGTGCCAGCAGCTCGGGACGGGAACCTAGCGAGCAGTTCTTC.

Turning to this clone: At the DNA level, this CDR3 is encoded by other sequences in the same sample as well. The V call is TRBV9, the J call TRBJ1-2, with a possible D match to TRBD1 (5 bases). Germline assignment: CDR1 SGDLS and CDR2 YYNGEE. CDR3 size: 14 residues. Trimming shortened V by 0 bases and J by 4 bases, and 10 bases separated the two germline ends. The CDR3 nucleotides read TGTGCCAGCAGCGTAGACGGGGGACCCTATGGCTACACCTTC. Its protein is CASSVDGGPYGYTF.

The V and J genes are TRBV5-6 and TRBJ1-6; 7 bases align to TRBD1. V trimming: 3 bases; J trimming: 4 bases; junction bases outside the gene matches: 1. The CDR3 has 14 amino acids. CDR1 is SGHDT, CDR2 YYEEEE, per germline. CDR3 in amino acids: CASSSTGYNSPLHF. CDR3 nucleotides: TGTGCCAGCAGCTCGACAGGGTATAATTCACCCCTCCACTTT.

The chain uses TRBV7-3 and TRBJ2-3; tentatively, D is TRBD1 (5 bases). The V gene's germline CDR1 is SGHTA and CDR2 FQGTGA. The CDR3 has 13 residues. Deletions cut 6 bases from V and 0 bases from J, with 7 bases between. The CDR3 protein is CASSSGSTDTQYF. CDR3 coding DNA: TGTGCCAGCAGTTCAGGGAGCACAGATACGCAGTATTTT.

This clone has a single count. The J gene is TRBJ1-3, the V gene TRBV9, with D unclear. This CDR3 spans 14 amino acids. Germline V CDR1 and CDR2: SGDLS, YYNGEE. V was clipped by 4 bases and J by 0 bases, with 8 bases between them. As DNA, the CDR3 is TGTGCCAGCAGCCGTGGTGGCTCTGGAAACACCATATATTTT. Its translation: CASSRGGSGNTIYF.

Here the CDR3 reads CASRAGQAQPQHF. The CDR3 DNA follows: TGTGCCAGCAGGGCAGGGCAGGCTCAGCCCCAGCATTTT. The gene calls are TRBV2 and TRBJ1-5; perhaps TRBD1 as D (5 bases). Germline-derived CDR1 and CDR2 are SNHLY and FYNNEI. The CDR3 spans 13 residues. Trimming left V 6 bases short and J 6 bases short, with 12 bases between.

The V and J genes are TRBV25-1 and TRBJ1-1; D may be TRBD1 (6 bases). V was pared by 5 bases and J by 1 base, with 11 bases between. This CDR3 spans 14 amino acids. CDR1 is MGHDK and CDR2 is SYGVNS in the germline V gene. For the CDR3, the DNA is TGTGCCAGCAGTTCCCTGACAGGGAACACTGAAGCTTTCTTT. Amino acid sequence: CASSSLTGNTEAFF. The variable domain in full, with the rest retrieved from reference TRBV25-1 and TRBJ1-1, is EADIYQTPRYLVIGTGKKITLECSQTMGHDKMYWYQQDPGMELHLIHYSYGVNSTEKGDLSSESTVSRIRTEHFPLTLESARPSHTSQYLCASSSLTGNTEAFFGQGTRLTVV.

The CDR3 DNA is TGTGCCAGCAGCCGCTCTAGCGCACTCTCCTACAATGAGCAGTTCTTC. Its translation: CASSRSSALSYNEQFF. The chain carries TRBV7-6 and TRBJ2-1, with D possibly TRBD2 on 6 matching bases. CDR1 is SGHVS, CDR2 FNYEAQ, per germline. V was cut by 5 bases and J by 0 bases, with 14 bases left in between. This CDR3 is 16 amino acids long.

This clone was found once. The chain joins TRBV7-3 to TRBJ2-6; the D call may be TRBD1 or TRBD2 (6 bases each). Germline assignment: CDR1 SGHTA and CDR2 FQGTGA. Trimming stripped 5 bases from V and 0 bases from J, with 14 bases between. CDR3 length equals 17 residues. The CDR3 spells CASSPRGGISGANVLTF. Written as DNA, the CDR3 is TGTGCCAGCAGCCCTCGAGGGGGGATCTCTGGGGCCAACGTCCTGACTTTC.

The chain is built from TRBV10-3 and TRBJ1-2; D is unclear. The CDR3 runs 14 residues. With 5 bases removed from V and 1 base from J, the gap between germline ends came to 11 bases. Germline V lookup: CDR1 ENHRY, CDR2 SYGVKD. The CDR3 sequence: CAISPNRNNYGYTF. CDR3 in DNA: TGTGCCATCAGTCCCAATCGCAATAACTATGGCTACACCTTC.

The CDR3 DNA sequence: TGTGCCAGCAGCCGAAGCAGGATGAACACTGAAGCTTTCTTT. It yields the protein CASSRSRMNTEAFF. This chain connects TRBV11-3 to TRBJ1-1; D unresolved. The CDR3 covers 14 residues. In germline, CDR1 is SGHNT, CDR2 YENEEA. Between the trimmed V and J ends, which lost 5 bases and 0 bases, there was a span of 10 bases.

V gene TRBV29-1 combines with J gene TRBJ2-7; D may correspond to TRBD1 or TRBD2 (6 bases each). Looked up from germline, CDR1 is SQVTM and CDR2 is ANQGSEA. Deletions cut 4 bases from V and 4 bases from J, with 11 bases between. The CDR3 consists of 12 residues. CDR3 sequence: CSVARGQYEQYF. As DNA, the CDR3 is TGCAGCGTTGCCCGGGGGCAATACGAGCAGTACTTC.

This clone was detected only a few times. The gene calls are TRBV6-6 and TRBJ1-1, with a weak D call TRBD1 (6 bases). V dropped 5 bases and J dropped 2 bases, with 9 bases sitting between them. The CDR3 runs to 13 residues. Germline CDR1 is MNHNY and CDR2 is SVGAGI (reference sequence). For the CDR3, the DNA is TGTGCCAGCAGTCGGGACACTAACACTGAAGCTTTCTTT. Its protein is CASSRDTNTEAFF.

This clone was counted once. V and J are TRBV5-4 and TRBJ2-2, with 7 nucleotides matching TRBD1. CDR3 size: 17 residues. Trimming took 0 bases from V and 2 from J; bases not matched to a gene: 7. Per germline, CDR1 SGHNT and CDR2 YYREEE (reference sequence). The CDR3 region has the DNA TGTGCCAGCAGCTTGGCCTCGAAGGGGGCAAACACCGGGGAGCTGTTTTTT. As protein: CASSLASKGANTGELFF. The full variable domain, with the rest looked up from reference TRBV5-4 and TRBJ2-2, is ETGVTQSPTHLIKTRGQQVTLRCSSQSGHNTVSWYQQALGQGPQFIFQYYREEENGRGNFPPRFSGLQFPNYSSELNVNALELDDSALYLCASSLASKGANTGELFFGEGSRLTVL.

The rearrangement joins TRBV29-1 to TRBJ2-5; D may be TRBD1 (6 bases). The CDR3 loop spans 16 amino acids. Germline V gives CDR1 SQVTM, CDR2 ANQGSEA. V lost 4 bases, J lost 5 bases, and 23 bases lay in between. CDR3 residues: CSVGGDKLGPRETQYF. CDR3 nucleotide sequence: TGCAGCGTTGGTGGGGACAAATTGGGGCCCCGGGAGACCCAGTACTTC. The full variable domain, its missing parts supplied by reference TRBV29-1 and TRBJ2-5, is SAVISQKPSRDICQRGTSLTIQCQVDSQVTMMFWYRQQPGQSLTLIATANQGSEATYESGFVIDKFPISRPNLTFSTLTVSNMSPEDSSIYLCSVGGDKLGPRETQYFGPGTRLLVL.